Shown below are 16 T cell receptor beta chains from a single sample sequenced in a study of T cells in Graves' hyperthyroidism and ophthalmopathy. From RNA transcripts, TCR beta CDR3 regions were amplified. HTBI primers were the set used in a first-round RT-PCR of the TCR CDR3. From the multiplex PCR reads, TCRdb called clonotypes with MiXCR, one entry per CDR3 protein. The data hold roughly 660,000 distinct CDR3 sequences, with 15% to 20% observed a single time. Sequenced input: blood. These receptors were obtained from a man in his fifties with Graves' hyperthyroidism.

In its sample, this clonotype was seen many times. The junction shows a germline mismatch at one end, possibly a read error. The V gene is TRBV12-3 or TRBV12-4, the J gene TRBJ2-2; 10 nucleotides match TRBD2. There are 15 residues in the CDR3. This CDR3 is CASSLTSGNPGELFF. DNA of the CDR3: TGTGCCAGCAGTTTAACTAGCGGGAACCCCGGGGAGCTGTTTTTT.

The chain has TRBV20-1 and TRBJ1-2; D is possibly TRBD1 (5 bases). Per germline, CDR1 DFQATT and CDR2 SNEGSKA (reference sequence). V lost 0 bases, J lost 4 bases, and 18 bases lay in between. This CDR3 is 16 amino acids long. The CDR3, as DNA: TGCAGTGCTAGAGATCTTGGGCAGACAAGGGGCTATGGCTACACCTTC. This encodes CSARDLGQTRGYGYTF.

The rearrangement uses TRBV19 and TRBJ1-1, with D perhaps TRBD1 (5 bases). Germline CDR1 reads LNHDA; CDR2 reads SQIVND (reference sequence). V gave up 5 bases and J gave up 1 base, with 14 bases separating them. The CDR3 runs to 15 residues. CDR3 coding DNA: TGTGCCAGTAGTCTTTCCTTCAGGGCGAACACTGAAGCTTTCTTT. Protein product: CASSLSFRANTEAFF.

This sequence joins TRBV13 and TRBJ1-2; 7 bases fit TRBD1. Unmatched junction bases numbered 10, after V lost 5 bases and J lost 4 bases. The CDR3 totals 15 residues. Germline CDR1 PRHDT, CDR2 FYEKMQ (reference sequence). As DNA, the CDR3 is TGTGCCAGCAGCAGCAACAGGGGAAGCGGCTATGGCTACACCTTC. It specifies CASSSNRGSGYGYTF.

V and J are TRBV6-1 and TRBJ2-1; 7 bases align to TRBD2. The germline V gene encodes CDR1 MNHNS and CDR2 SASEGT. V shed 6 bases, J shed 5 bases, and the junction held 10 bases outside the gene matches. This CDR3 is built from 15 residues. As DNA, the CDR3 is TGTGCCAGCAGCCCCTGGGCTAGCGGAAACAATGAGCAGTTCTTC. This gives the protein CASSPWASGNNEQFF.

This clonotype has at least ten counts. The chain uses TRBV24-1 and TRBJ2-5; D is perhaps TRBD1 (5 bases). This CDR3 region has 15 residues. Germline-derived CDR1 and CDR2 are KGHDR and SFDVKD. V dropped 3 bases and J dropped 0 bases, with 10 bases sitting between them. In DNA form, the CDR3 reads TGTGCCACCAGTGATCCCGGACAAAACCAAGAGACCCAGTACTTC. It encodes CATSDPGQNQETQYF.

This clonotype was picked up a small number of times. The V call is TRBV11-2, the J call TRBJ2-3; 7 nucleotides align to TRBD2. With 3 bases clipped from V and 4 bases from J, the junction kept 7 bases outside the gene matches. The CDR3 totals 15 residues. Germline assignment: CDR1 SGHAT and CDR2 FQNNGV. The CDR3 loop is CASSFWRERSDTQYF. The CDR3, as DNA: TGTGCCAGCAGCTTCTGGCGGGAGAGGTCAGATACGCAGTATTTT.

This clonotype was seen ten or more times. The genes are TRBV12-3 or TRBV12-4 and TRBJ1-2; no clear D gene. The CDR3 totals 13 residues. V was shortened by 1 base and J by 4 bases, with 7 bases between the two germline ends. CDR3: CASSLGSSYGYTF. The CDR3 DNA follows: TGTGCCAGCAGTTTAGGGTCCTCCTATGGCTACACCTTC.

This clonotype has more than one count but fewer than ten. The rearrangement uses TRBV7-3 and TRBJ2-2, with D perhaps TRBD2 (7 bases). V dropped 5 bases and J dropped 0 bases, with 13 bases sitting between them. The CDR3 has 16 residues. Germline V gives CDR1 SGHTA, CDR2 FQGTGA. CDR3 amino acids: CASSAGGRSNTGELFF. CDR3 coding DNA: TGTGCCAGCAGCGCCGGGGGGCGGTCGAACACCGGGGAGCTGTTTTTT.

This clonotype appeared many times. The V call is TRBV10-3, the J call TRBJ2-6; 7 bases map to TRBD1. The germline gives CDR1 ENHRY, CDR2 SYGVKD. CDR3 length: 22 residues. The J segment lost 0 bases and the V segment lost 4 bases, leaving 21 bases of the junction unmatched. Here the CDR3 DNA reads TGTGCCATCAGTGGGGGACAGCATTATTGGCATTACTTTAACTCTGGGGCCAACGTCCTGACTTTC. It is translated as CAISGGQHYWHYFNSGANVLTF.

This clonotype showed up just a few times. This chain uses TRBV4-1 with TRBJ2-5; D gene unclear. The CDR3 sequence is 16 residues long. CDR1 and CDR2 from the germline V gene are MGHRA and YSYEKL. Trimming cost V 0 bases and J 6 bases, with 17 bases left between them. The CDR3 spells CASSQDSKAALQTQYF. The CDR3 DNA sequence: TGCGCCAGCAGCCAAGATTCGAAGGCCGCCCTACAGACCCAGTACTTC.

In this sample, this clonotype turned up many times. The chain employs TRBV18 and TRBJ2-1, with D possibly being TRBD1 (5 bases). CDR1 is KGHSH, CDR2 LQKENI, per germline. This CDR3 is 12 amino acids long. Trimming took off 4 bases at V and 10 bases at J, with 11 bases between the two ends. The CDR3: CASSRQAGEQFF. CDR3 nucleotide sequence: TGTGCCAGCTCACGACAAGCAGGGGAGCAGTTCTTC.

The sample holds a few counts of this clonotype. The gene calls are TRBV10-3 and TRBJ2-7; 7 nucleotides match TRBD1. CDR3 size: 12 residues. J lost 4 bases, V lost 10 bases, and 7 bases had no gene match. Germline lookup yields CDR1 ENHRY and CDR2 SYGVKD. The CDR3: CATQGQSYEQYF. CDR3 nucleotides: TGTGCCACCCAGGGACAGAGTTACGAGCAGTACTTC.

This clonotype was seen ten or more times. The chain employs TRBV6-2 or TRBV6-3 and TRBJ2-7, with D perhaps TRBD1 or TRBD2 (6 bases each). The CDR3 consists of 15 residues. Germline lookup yields CDR1 MNHEY and CDR2 SVGEGT. V was pared by 0 bases and J by 4 bases, with 13 bases between. The CDR3 nucleotides read TGTGCCAGCAGTTACTCGAGGGGGGCAAGTTACGAGCAGTACTTC. Translated, it gives CASSYSRGASYEQYF.

The chain joins TRBV29-1 to TRBJ1-5, with 9 bases aligning to TRBD1. This CDR3 is built from 14 residues. Germline V gene lookup returns CDR1 SQVTM and CDR2 ANQGSEA. V dropped 0 bases and J dropped 10; count of bases not matched to a gene: 7. The CDR3 DNA reads TGCAGCGTTGAAGACGGGACAGGGAACTCCCCCCAGCATTTT. This sequence encodes CSVEDGTGNSPQHF.

The chain combines TRBV19 with TRBJ2-1, with D uncertain. Germline-derived CDR1 and CDR2 are LNHDA and SQIVND (reference sequence). Trimming stripped 1 base from V and 5 bases from J, with 6 bases between. The CDR3 runs to 13 residues. The DNA for the CDR3 is TGTGCCAGTAGTATAGTTTCCCACAATGAGCAGTTCTTC. Protein: CASSIVSHNEQFF.